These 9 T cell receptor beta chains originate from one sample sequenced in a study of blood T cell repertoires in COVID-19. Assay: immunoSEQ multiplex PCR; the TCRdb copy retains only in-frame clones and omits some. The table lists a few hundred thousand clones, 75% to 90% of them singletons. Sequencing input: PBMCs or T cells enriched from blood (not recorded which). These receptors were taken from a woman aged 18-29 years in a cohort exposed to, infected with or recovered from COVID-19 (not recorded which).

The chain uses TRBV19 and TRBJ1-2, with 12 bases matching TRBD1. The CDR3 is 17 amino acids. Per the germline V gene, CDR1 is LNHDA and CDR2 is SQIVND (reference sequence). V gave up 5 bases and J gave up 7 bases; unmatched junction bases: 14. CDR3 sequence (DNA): TGTGCCAGTAGTGAACAGGAGACCGGGACAGGGGGCGGTGGCTACACCTTC. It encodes CASSEQETGTGGGGYTF.

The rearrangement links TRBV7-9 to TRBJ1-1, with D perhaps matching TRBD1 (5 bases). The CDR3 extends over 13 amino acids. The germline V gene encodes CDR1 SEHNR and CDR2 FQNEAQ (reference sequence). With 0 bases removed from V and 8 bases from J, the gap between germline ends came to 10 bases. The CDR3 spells CASSLAQGAEAFF. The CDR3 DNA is TGTGCCAGCAGCTTAGCTCAGGGCGCAGAAGCTTTCTTT.

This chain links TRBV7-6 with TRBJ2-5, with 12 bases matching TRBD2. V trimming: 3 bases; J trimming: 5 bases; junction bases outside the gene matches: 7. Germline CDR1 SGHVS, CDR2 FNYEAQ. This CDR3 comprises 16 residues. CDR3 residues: CASSLGLAGTGETQYF. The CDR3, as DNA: TGTGCCAGCAGCTTGGGACTAGCGGGCACAGGGGAGACCCAGTACTTC.

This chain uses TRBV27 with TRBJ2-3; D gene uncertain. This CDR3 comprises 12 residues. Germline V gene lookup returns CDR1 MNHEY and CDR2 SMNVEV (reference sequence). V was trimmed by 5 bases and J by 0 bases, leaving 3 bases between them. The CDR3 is CASSLSTDTQYF. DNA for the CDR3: TGTGCCAGCAGTCTCAGCACAGATACGCAGTATTTT.

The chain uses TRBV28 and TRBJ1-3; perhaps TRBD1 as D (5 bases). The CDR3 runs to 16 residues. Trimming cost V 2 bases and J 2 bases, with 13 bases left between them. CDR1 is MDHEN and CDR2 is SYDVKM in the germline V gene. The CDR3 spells CASSLRAPGTGNTIYF. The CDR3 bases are TGTGCCAGCAGTTTAAGGGCCCCAGGGACTGGAAACACCATATATTTT.

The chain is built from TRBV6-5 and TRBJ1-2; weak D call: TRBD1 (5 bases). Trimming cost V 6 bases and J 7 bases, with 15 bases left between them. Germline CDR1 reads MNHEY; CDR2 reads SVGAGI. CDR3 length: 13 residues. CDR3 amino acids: CASSTQGRIGYTF. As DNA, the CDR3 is TGTGCCAGCAGCACCCAGGGTAGGATTGGCTACACCTTC.

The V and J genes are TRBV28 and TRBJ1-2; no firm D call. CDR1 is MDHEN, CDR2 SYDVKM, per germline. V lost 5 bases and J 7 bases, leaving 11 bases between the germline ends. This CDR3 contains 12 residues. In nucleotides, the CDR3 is TGTGCCAGCAGTCGGCGGCTTGCTGGCTACACCTTC. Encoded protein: CASSRRLAGYTF.

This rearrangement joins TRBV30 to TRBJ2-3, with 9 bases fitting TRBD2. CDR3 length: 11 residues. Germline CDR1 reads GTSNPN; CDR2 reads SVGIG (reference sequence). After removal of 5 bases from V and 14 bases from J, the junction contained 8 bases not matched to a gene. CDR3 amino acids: CAWDLAGFLYF. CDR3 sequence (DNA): TGTGCCTGGGACCTAGCGGGGTTTCTGTATTTT.

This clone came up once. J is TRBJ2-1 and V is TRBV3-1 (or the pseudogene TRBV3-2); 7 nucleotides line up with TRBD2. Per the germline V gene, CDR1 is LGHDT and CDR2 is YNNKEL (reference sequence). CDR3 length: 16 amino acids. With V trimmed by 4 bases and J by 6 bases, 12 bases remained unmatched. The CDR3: CASSRVAGYSINEQFF. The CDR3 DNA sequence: TGTGCCAGCAGCCGAGTAGCGGGCTACTCTATCAATGAGCAGTTCTTC.